This T cell receptor beta chain was sequenced during a study of CD8+ T cells in alopecia areata. Overall study findings and caveats: Possibly as an HLA-related effect, TCR sharing across patients appeared less clear than in mice. Compared with normal scalp, lesional scalp had higher clonality and more expanded CD8+ clones. Resident alphabeta T-cell populations of normal skin are likewise subject to sequencing in scalp samples.

The germline CDR1 and CDR2 sequences are SGHTA and FQGNSA. The CDR3 is 12 amino acids. After removal of 3 bases from V and 12 bases from J, the junction contained 5 bases not matched to a gene. Extraction of RNA preceded its reverse transcription into cDNA, which served as the sequencing template. Only in-frame clones appear in the TCRdb table, and some are missing; sequencing was by immunoSEQ multiplex PCR. The data contain about 98,000 clones, roughly two fifths of them singletons. Both peripheral blood and punch biopsies of lesional scalp skin were obtained from patients who had alopecia areata. With regard to this clone: The antigen remains unidentified.

The TCR comes from a human donor with alopecia areata. V is TRBV7-2 and J is TRBJ2-1; TRBD1 matches at 7 bases. Sample: CD4+ T cells sorted from blood. The CDR3 DNA reads TGTGCCAGCAGCTTGGAAGGGGGCGGGCAGTTCTTC. Translated, it gives CASSLEGGGQFF. The whole variable domain, remainder taken from reference TRBV7-2 and TRBJ2-1, is GAGVSQSPSNKVTEKGKDVELRCDPISGHTALYWYRQSLGQGLEFLIYFQGNSAPDKSGLPSDRFSAERTGGSVSTLTIQRTQQEDSAVYLCASSLEGGGQFFGPGTRLTVL.